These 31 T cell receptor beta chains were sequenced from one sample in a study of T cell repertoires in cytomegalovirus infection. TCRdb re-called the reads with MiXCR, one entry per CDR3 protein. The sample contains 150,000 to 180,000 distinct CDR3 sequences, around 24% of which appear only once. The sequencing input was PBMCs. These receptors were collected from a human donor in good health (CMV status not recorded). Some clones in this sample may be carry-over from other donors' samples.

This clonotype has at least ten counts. The CDR3 DNA follows: TGTGCCAGCAGCCGAAACAGTGACACTGAAGCTTTCTTT. The encoded protein is CASSRNSDTEAFF. The chain has TRBV7-2 and TRBJ1-1; D is unresolved. V shed 5 bases and J shed 3 bases, with 10 bases lying between them. Germline lookup yields CDR1 SGHTA and CDR2 FQGNSA. The CDR3 spans 13 residues.

The DNA of the CDR3 is TGTGCCAGCAGTACGATAGCGGGACGGTTCGAGCAGTACTTC. Translation: CASSTIAGRFEQYF. V is TRBV27 and J is TRBJ2-7, with 8 bases that match TRBD2. The CDR3 is 14 amino acids. V trimming: 5 bases; J trimming: 6 bases; junction bases outside the gene matches: 9. CDR1 is MNHEY, CDR2 SMNVEV, per germline (reference sequence).

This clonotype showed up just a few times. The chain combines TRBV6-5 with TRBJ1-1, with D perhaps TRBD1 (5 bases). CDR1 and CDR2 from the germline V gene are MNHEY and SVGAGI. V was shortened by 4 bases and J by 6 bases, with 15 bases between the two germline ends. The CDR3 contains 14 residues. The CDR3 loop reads CASSFIGEGAEAFF. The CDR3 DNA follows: TGTGCCAGCAGTTTTATAGGGGAGGGAGCTGAAGCTTTCTTT.

As DNA, the CDR3 is TGTGCCAGCAGTGACAGGGAAATATCTGGAAACACCATATATTTT. Its protein product is CASSDREISGNTIYF. V and J are TRBV2 and TRBJ1-3; D perhaps matches TRBD1 (5 bases). V was pared by 3 bases and J by 1 base, with 10 bases between. CDR1 is SNHLY and CDR2 is FYNNEI in the germline V gene. This CDR3 comprises 15 residues.

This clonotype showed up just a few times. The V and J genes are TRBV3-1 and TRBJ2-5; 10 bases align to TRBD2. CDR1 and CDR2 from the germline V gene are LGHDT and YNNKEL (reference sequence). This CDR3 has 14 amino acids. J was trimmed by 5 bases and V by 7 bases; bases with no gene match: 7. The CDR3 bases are TGTGCCAGCAACCTAGCGGGAGAAAAGGAGACCCAGTACTTC. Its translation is CASNLAGEKETQYF.

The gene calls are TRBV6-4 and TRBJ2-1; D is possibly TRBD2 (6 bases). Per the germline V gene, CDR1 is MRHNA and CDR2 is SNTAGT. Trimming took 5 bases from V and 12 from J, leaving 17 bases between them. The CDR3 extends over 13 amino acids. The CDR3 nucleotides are TGTGCCAGCAGTAGACTAGTTTGGGGTGGGCAGTTCTTC. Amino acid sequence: CASSRLVWGGQFF.

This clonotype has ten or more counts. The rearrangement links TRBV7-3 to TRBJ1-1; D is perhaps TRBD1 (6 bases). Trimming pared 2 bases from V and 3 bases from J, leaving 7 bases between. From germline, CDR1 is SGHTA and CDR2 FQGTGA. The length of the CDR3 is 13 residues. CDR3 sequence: CASSLEGDTEAFF. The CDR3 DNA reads TGTGCCAGCAGCTTAGAGGGGGACACTGAAGCTTTCTTT.

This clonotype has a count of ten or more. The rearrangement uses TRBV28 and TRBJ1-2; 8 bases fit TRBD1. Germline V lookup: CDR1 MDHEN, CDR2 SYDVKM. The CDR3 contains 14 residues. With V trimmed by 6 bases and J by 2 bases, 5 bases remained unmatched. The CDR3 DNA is TGTGCCAGCAGCCCCGGACAGGGAAACTATGGCTACACCTTC. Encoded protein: CASSPGQGNYGYTF.

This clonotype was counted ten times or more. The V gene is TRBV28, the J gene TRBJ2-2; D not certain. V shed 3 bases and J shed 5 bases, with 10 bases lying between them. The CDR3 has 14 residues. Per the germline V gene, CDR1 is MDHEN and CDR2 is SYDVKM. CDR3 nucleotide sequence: TGTGCCAGCAGTTTCGCAAGAGGAACCGGGGAGCTGTTTTTT. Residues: CASSFARGTGELFF.

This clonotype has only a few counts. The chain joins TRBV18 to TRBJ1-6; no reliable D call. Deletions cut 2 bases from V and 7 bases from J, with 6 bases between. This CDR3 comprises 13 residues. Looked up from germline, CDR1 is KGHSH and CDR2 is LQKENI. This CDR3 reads CASSPGRNSPLHF. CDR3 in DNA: TGTGCCAGCTCACCAGGGAGGAATTCACCCCTCCACTTT.

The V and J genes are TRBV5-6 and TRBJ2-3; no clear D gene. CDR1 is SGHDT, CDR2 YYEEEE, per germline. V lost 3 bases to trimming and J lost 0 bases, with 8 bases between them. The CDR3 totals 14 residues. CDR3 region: CASSWGISTDTQYF. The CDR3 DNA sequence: TGTGCCAGCAGCTGGGGTATTAGCACAGATACGCAGTATTTT.

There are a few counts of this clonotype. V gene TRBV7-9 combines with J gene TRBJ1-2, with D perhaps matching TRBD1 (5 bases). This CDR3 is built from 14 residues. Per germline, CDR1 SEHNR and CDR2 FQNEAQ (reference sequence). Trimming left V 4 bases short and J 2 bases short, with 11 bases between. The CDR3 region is CASSSTDINYGYTF. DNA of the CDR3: TGTGCCAGCAGCTCCACGGACATAAACTATGGCTACACCTTC.

DNA for the CDR3: TGTGCCAGCAGCCAAGATATGGGCTACAATGAGCAGTTCTTC. As protein: CASSQDMGYNEQFF. The V gene is TRBV3-1, the J gene TRBJ2-1; D gene uncertain. The germline gives CDR1 LGHDT, CDR2 YNNKEL (reference sequence). The CDR3 extends over 14 amino acids. Trimming took 0 bases from V and 3 from J, leaving 6 bases between them.

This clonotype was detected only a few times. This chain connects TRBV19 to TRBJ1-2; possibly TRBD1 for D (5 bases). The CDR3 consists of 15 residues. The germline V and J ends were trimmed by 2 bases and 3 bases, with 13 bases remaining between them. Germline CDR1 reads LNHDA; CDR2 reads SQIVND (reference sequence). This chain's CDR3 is CASSIRDQLHYGYTF. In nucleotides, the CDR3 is TGTGCCAGTAGTATACGGGACCAACTGCACTATGGCTACACCTTC.

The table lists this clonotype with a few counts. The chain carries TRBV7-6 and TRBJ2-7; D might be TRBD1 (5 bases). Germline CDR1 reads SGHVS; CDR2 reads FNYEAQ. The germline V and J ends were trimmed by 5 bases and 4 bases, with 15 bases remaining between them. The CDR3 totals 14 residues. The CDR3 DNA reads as TGTGCCAGCAGCCCCCAACCAGGGTTTTACGAGCAGTACTTC. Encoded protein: CASSPQPGFYEQYF. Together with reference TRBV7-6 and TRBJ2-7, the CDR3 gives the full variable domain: GAGVSQSPRYKVTKRGQDVALRCDPISGHVSLYWYRQALGQGPEFLTYFNYEAQQDKSGLPNDRFSAERPEGSISTLTIQRTEQRDSAMYRCASSPQPGFYEQYFGPGTRLTVT.

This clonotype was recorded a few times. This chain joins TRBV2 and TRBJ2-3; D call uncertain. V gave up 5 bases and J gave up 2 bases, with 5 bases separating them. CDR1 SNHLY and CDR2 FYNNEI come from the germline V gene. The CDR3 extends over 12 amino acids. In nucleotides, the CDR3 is TGTGCCAGCAGTTTTACCACAGATACGCAGTATTTT. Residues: CASSFTTDTQYF. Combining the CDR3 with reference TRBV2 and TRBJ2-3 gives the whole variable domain EPEVTQTPSHQVTQMGQEVILRCVPISNHLYFYWYRQILGQKVEFLVSFYNNEISEKSEIFDDQFSVERPDGSNFTLKIRSTKLEDSAMYFCASSFTTDTQYFGPGTRLTVL.

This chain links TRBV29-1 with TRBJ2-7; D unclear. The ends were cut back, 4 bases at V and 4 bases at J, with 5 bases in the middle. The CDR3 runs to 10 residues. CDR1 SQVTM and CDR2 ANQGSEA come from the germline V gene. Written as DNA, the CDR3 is TGCAGCGTTGTAAGTTACGAGCAGTACTTC. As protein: CSVVSYEQYF.

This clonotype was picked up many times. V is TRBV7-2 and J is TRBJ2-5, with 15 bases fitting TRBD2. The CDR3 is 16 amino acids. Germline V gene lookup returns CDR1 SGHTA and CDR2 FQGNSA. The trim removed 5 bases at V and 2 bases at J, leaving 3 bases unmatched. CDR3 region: CASSLGLAGGQETQYF. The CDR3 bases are TGTGCCAGCAGCCTGGGACTAGCGGGAGGTCAAGAGACCCAGTACTTC. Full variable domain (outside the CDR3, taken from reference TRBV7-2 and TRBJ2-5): GAGVSQSPSNKVTEKGKDVELRCDPISGHTALYWYRQSLGQGLEFLIYFQGNSAPDKSGLPSDRFSAERTGGSVSTLTIQRTQQEDSAVYLCASSLGLAGGQETQYFGPGTRLLVL.

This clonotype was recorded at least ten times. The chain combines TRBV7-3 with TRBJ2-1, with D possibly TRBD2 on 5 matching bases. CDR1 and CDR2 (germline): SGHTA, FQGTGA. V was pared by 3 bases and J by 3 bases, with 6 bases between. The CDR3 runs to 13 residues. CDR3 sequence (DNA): TGTGCCAGCAGCTTGGGAGACTACAATGAGCAGTTCTTC. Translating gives CASSLGDYNEQFF.

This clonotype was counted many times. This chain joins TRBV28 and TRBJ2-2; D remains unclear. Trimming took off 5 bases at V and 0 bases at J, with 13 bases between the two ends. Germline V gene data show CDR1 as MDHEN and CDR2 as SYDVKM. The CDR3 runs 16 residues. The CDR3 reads CASSPDGFANTGELFF. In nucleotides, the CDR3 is TGTGCCAGCAGTCCCGACGGGTTCGCGAACACCGGGGAGCTGTTTTTT.

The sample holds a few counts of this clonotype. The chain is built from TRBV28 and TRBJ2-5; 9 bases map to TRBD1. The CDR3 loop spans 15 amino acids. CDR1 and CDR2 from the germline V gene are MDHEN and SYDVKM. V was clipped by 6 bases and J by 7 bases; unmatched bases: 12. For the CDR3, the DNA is TGTGCCAGCAGGAAAGACGGGACAGGGTTGCGGACCCAGTACTTC. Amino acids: CASRKDGTGLRTQYF.

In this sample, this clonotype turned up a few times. The CDR3 nucleotides are TGTGCCAGCAGTTATACTGGACAGTCGGGCAATGAGCAGTTCTTC. This codes for CASSYTGQSGNEQFF. This chain joins TRBV7-9 and TRBJ2-1; tentative D call: TRBD1 (6 bases). With 6 bases removed from V and 6 bases from J, the gap between germline ends came to 18 bases. The CDR3 is 15 amino acids. CDR1 and CDR2 from the germline V gene are SEHNR and FQNEAQ (reference sequence).

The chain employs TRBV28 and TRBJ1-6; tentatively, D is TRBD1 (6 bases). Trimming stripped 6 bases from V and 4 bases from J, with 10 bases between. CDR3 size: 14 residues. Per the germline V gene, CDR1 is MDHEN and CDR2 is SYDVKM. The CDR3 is CASSGQKYNSPLHF. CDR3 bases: TGTGCCAGCAGCGGACAGAAATATAATTCACCCCTCCACTTT. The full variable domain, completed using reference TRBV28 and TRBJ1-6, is DVKVTQSSRYLVKRTGEKVFLECVQDMDHENMFWYRQDPGLGLRLIYFSYDVKMKEKGDIPEGYSVSREKKERFSLILESASTNQTSMYLCASSGQKYNSPLHFGNGTRLTVT.

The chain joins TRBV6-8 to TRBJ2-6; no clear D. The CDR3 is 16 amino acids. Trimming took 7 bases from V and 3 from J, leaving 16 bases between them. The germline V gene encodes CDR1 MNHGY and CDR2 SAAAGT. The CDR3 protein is CASKGQAGYGANVLTF. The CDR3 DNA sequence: TGTGCCAGCAAGGGCCAAGCCGGGTATGGGGCCAACGTCCTGACTTTC.

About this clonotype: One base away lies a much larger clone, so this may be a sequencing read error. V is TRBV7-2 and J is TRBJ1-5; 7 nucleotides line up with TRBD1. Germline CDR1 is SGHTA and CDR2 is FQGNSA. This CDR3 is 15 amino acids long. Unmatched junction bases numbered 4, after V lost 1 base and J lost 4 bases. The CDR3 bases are TGTGCCAGCAGCTTAGAACAGGGGTCGAATCAGCCCCAGCATTTT. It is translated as CASSLEQGSNQPQHF.

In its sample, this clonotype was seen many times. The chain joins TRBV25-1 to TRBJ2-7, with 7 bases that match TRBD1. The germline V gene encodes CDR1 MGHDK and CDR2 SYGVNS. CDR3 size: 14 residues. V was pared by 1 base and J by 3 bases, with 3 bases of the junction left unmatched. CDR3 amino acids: CASSELGTDYEQYF. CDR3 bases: TGTGCCAGCAGTGAATTGGGGACAGACTACGAGCAGTACTTC.

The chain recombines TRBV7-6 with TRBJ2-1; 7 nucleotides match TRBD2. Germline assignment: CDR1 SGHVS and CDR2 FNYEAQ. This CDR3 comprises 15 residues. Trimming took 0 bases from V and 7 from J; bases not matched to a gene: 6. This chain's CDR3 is CASSLAWDGGNEQFF. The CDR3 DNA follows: TGTGCCAGCAGCTTAGCATGGGACGGGGGGAATGAGCAGTTCTTC.

The CDR3 spells CASSILGGEQYF. The CDR3 DNA reads as TGTGCCAGCAGCATCCTTGGGGGCGAGCAGTACTTC. This chain joins TRBV7-8 and TRBJ2-7; D is tentatively TRBD1 or TRBD2 (5 bases each). The germline V and J ends were trimmed by 5 bases and 6 bases, with 11 bases remaining between them. This CDR3 has 12 amino acids. In germline, CDR1 is SGHVS, CDR2 FQNEAQ.

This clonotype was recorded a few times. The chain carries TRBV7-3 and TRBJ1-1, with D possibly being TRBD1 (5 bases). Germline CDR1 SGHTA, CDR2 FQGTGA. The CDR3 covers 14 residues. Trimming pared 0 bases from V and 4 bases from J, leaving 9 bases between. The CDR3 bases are TGTGCCAGCAGCTTAACTGCTGGGGGCACTGAAGCTTTCTTT. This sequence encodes CASSLTAGGTEAFF.

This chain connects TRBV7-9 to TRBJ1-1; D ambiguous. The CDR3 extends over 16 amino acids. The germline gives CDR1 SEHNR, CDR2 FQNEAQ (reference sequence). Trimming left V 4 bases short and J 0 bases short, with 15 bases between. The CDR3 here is CASSSEGRLLNTEAFF. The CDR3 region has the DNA TGTGCCAGCAGCTCAGAAGGGCGGCTTCTGAACACTGAAGCTTTCTTT.

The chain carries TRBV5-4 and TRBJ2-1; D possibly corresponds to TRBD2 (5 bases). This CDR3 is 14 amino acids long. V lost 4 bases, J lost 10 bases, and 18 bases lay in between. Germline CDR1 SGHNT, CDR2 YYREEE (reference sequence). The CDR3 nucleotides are TGTGCCAGCAGCCCGGACCAACGGACGGGGGAGCAGTTCTTC. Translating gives CASSPDQRTGEQFF.